A selection of T cell receptor beta chains follows, all from one sample in a study of regulatory T cells in long-lasting Graves disease. TCRdb reprocessed the multiplex PCR reads with MiXCR, giving one entry per CDR3 protein. The table lists 310,000 or so distinct CDR3 sequences, less than 20% of them singletons. Here the sequenced sample was peripheral blood mononuclear cells (PBMCs), taken when the disease was refractory, from a patient treated with antithyroid drugs. These receptors all stem from a female donor with Graves disease. CDR3s include the opening cysteine and the closing phenylalanine or tryptophan. The D gene is left open where the match is weak. The size field is filled for only some rows; it gives once, few, many or a size class.

v_gene: TRBV5-1
d_gene: TRBD1
abundance: few
j_gene: TRBJ1-1
CDR3aa: CASSLGQVGVRDEAFF
CDR3nt: TGCGCCAGCAGCCTAGGACAGGTGGGGGTCAGGGATGAAGCTTTCTTT

v_gene: TRBV27
d_gene: NA
abundance: NA
j_gene: TRBJ1-6
CDR3aa: CASSLYRNSPLHF
CDR3nt: TGTGCCAGCAGTTTATACCGGAATTCACCCCTCCACTTT

v_gene: TRBV20-1
d_gene: NA
abundance: NA
j_gene: TRBJ1-4
CDR3aa: CSANDAGRVGEKLFF
CDR3nt: TGCAGTGCTAACGATGCAGGACGGGTCGGCGAAAAACTGTTTTTT

v_gene: TRBV3-1
d_gene: NA
abundance: many
j_gene: TRBJ1-4
CDR3aa: CASSQRNRWRGEKLFF
CDR3nt: TGTGCCAGCAGCCAGCGGAACAGGTGGCGGGGAGAAAAACTGTTTTTT

v_gene: TRBV4-3
d_gene: NA
abundance: NA
j_gene: TRBJ1-3
CDR3aa: CASSQDHISGNTIYF
CDR3nt: TGCGCCAGCAGCCAAGATCACATCTCTGGAAACACCATATATTTT

v_gene: TRBV18
d_gene: NA
abundance: NA
j_gene: TRBJ1-5
CDR3aa: CASSPTENSNQPQHF
CDR3nt: TGTGCCAGCTCACCGACAGAAAATAGCAATCAGCCCCAGCATTTT

v_gene: TRBV29-1
d_gene: NA
abundance: few
j_gene: TRBJ2-6
CDR3aa: CSVGGSSGANVLTF
CDR3nt: TGCAGCGTCGGGGGCAGTTCTGGGGCCAACGTCCTGACTTTC

v_gene: TRBV6-2/TRBV6-3
d_gene: NA
abundance: NA
j_gene: TRBJ2-3
CDR3aa: CASRQETAMYTQYF
CDR3nt: TGTGCCAGCAGACAAGAGACCGCGATGTATACGCAGTATTTT

v_gene: TRBV20-1
d_gene: NA
abundance: few
j_gene: TRBJ1-5
CDR3aa: CSAYTGLNQPQHF
CDR3nt: TGCAGTGCTTATACAGGACTCAATCAGCCCCAGCATTTT

v_gene: TRBV5-1
d_gene: NA
abundance: few
j_gene: TRBJ2-2
CDR3aa: CASSWAQGKGNTGELFF
CDR3nt: TGCGCCAGCAGCTGGGCCCAGGGGAAAGGGAACACCGGGGAGCTGTTTTTT

v_gene: TRBV7-2
d_gene: NA
abundance: many
j_gene: TRBJ1-5
CDR3aa: CASSVRVRQPQHF
CDR3nt: TGTGCCAGCAGCGTCAGGGTCCGTCAGCCCCAGCATTTT

v_gene: TRBV10-2
d_gene: TRBD2
abundance: many
j_gene: TRBJ2-5
CDR3aa: CASSQTSGEQETQYF
CDR3nt: TGCGCCAGCAGTCAAACTAGCGGGGAACAAGAGACCCAGTACTTC

v_gene: TRBV5-1
d_gene: TRBD1
abundance: many
j_gene: TRBJ2-7
CDR3aa: CASSFPGQEYEQYF
CDR3nt: TGCGCCAGCAGCTTTCCGGGACAGGAATACGAGCAGTACTTC

v_gene: TRBV29-1
d_gene: NA
abundance: NA
j_gene: TRBJ1-1
CDR3aa: CSVVQPGEAFF
CDR3nt: TGCAGCGTTGTTCAACCAGGAGAAGCTTTCTTT

v_gene: TRBV28
d_gene: NA
abundance: many
j_gene: TRBJ1-5
CDR3aa: CASSFDRSNQPQHF
CDR3nt: TGTGCCAGCAGCTTCGACAGGTCCAATCAGCCCCAGCATTTT

v_gene: TRBV20-1
d_gene: NA
abundance: NA
j_gene: TRBJ2-2
CDR3aa: CSARGPSRGNTGELFF
CDR3nt: TGCAGTGCTAGAGGTCCCAGTAGAGGGAACACCGGGGAGCTGTTTTTT

v_gene: TRBV6-1
d_gene: NA
abundance: many
j_gene: TRBJ1-1
CDR3aa: CASASAGNTEAFF
CDR3nt: TGTGCCAGTGCCTCGGCAGGGAACACTGAAGCTTTCTTT

v_gene: TRBV20-1
d_gene: TRBD2
abundance: NA
j_gene: TRBJ2-7
CDR3aa: CSARDLGTSDYYEQYF
CDR3nt: TGCAGTGCTAGAGATCTCGGGACTAGCGACTACTACGAGCAGTACTTC

v_gene: TRBV30
d_gene: TRBD1
abundance: few
j_gene: TRBJ1-5
CDR3aa: CAWSVSLRTGYQPQHF
CDR3nt: TGTGCCTGGAGTGTCTCCCTGAGGACAGGGTATCAGCCCCAGCATTTT

v_gene: TRBV29-1
d_gene: TRBD2
abundance: NA
j_gene: TRBJ2-7
CDR3aa: CSCLGLADEQYF
CDR3nt: TGCAGCTGTCTGGGACTAGCGGACGAGCAGTACTTC

v_gene: TRBV7-9
d_gene: TRBD2
abundance: NA
j_gene: TRBJ2-1
CDR3aa: CASSLAGTSRYNEQFF
CDR3nt: TGTGCCAGCAGCCTCGCCGGGACTAGCAGATACAATGAGCAGTTCTTC

v_gene: TRBV12-3/TRBV12-4
d_gene: TRBD1
abundance: many
j_gene: TRBJ2-5
CDR3aa: CASSIRQGRGETQYF
CDR3nt: TGTGCCAGCAGTATCCGACAGGGGCGTGGAGAGACCCAGTACTTC

v_gene: TRBV5-1
d_gene: NA
abundance: many
j_gene: TRBJ2-7
CDR3aa: CASSPDAYEQYF
CDR3nt: TGTGCCAGCAGCCCAGATGCATACGAGCAGTACTTC

v_gene: TRBV5-1
d_gene: TRBD2
abundance: NA
j_gene: TRBJ2-2
CDR3aa: CASSLAPSGNTGELFF
CDR3nt: TGCGCCAGCAGCTTGGCCCCTAGCGGGAACACCGGGGAGCTGTTTTTT

v_gene: TRBV5-1
d_gene: TRBD2
abundance: few
j_gene: TRBJ2-7
CDR3aa: CASSRTSGYEQYF
CDR3nt: TGCGCCAGCAGTCGGACTAGCGGCTACGAGCAGTACTTC

v_gene: TRBV29-1
d_gene: TRBD2
abundance: few
j_gene: TRBJ2-3
CDR3aa: CSVTSSTDTQYF
CDR3nt: TGCAGCGTGACTAGCAGCACAGATACGCAGTATTTT

v_gene: TRBV20-1
d_gene: NA
abundance: few
j_gene: TRBJ1-2
CDR3aa: CSARGGLPGQNTF
CDR3nt: TGCAGTGCTAGAGGGGGGTTGCCAGGGCAAAACACCTTC

v_gene: TRBV18
d_gene: NA
abundance: many
j_gene: TRBJ1-1
CDR3aa: CASSPMGNRNTEAFF
CDR3nt: TGTGCCAGCTCACCAATGGGGAACAGGAACACTGAAGCTTTCTTT

v_gene: TRBV4-3
d_gene: NA
abundance: few
j_gene: TRBJ1-6
CDR3aa: CASSQDRGGSSPLHF
CDR3nt: TGCGCCAGCAGCCAAGATCGCGGGGGATCGTCACCCCTCCACTTT

v_gene: TRBV4-1
d_gene: NA
abundance: few
j_gene: TRBJ2-7
CDR3aa: CASSQDPELKQYF
CDR3nt: TGCGCCAGCAGCCAAGATCCCGAATTGAAGCAGTACTTC

v_gene: TRBV18
d_gene: TRBD1
abundance: NA
j_gene: TRBJ1-1
CDR3aa: CASSLIDRDTEAFF
CDR3nt: TGTGCCAGCTCCCTAATTGACAGGGACACTGAAGCTTTCTTT

v_gene: TRBV6-1
d_gene: NA
abundance: many
j_gene: TRBJ1-1
CDR3aa: CASSQGGRTEAFF
CDR3nt: TGTGCCAGCAGTCAGGGCGGGAGGACTGAAGCTTTCTTT

v_gene: TRBV30
d_gene: TRBD1
abundance: many
j_gene: TRBJ1-2
CDR3aa: CAWSGDRGIYGYTF
CDR3nt: TGTGCCTGGAGTGGGGACAGGGGAATCTATGGCTACACCTTC